This T cell receptor beta chain was profiled in a study of blood T cell repertoires in COVID-19. The wider study: Acute-phase and convalescent COVID-19 samples originated in the United States, Italy and Spain. PBMCs, B-cell-depleted T cells, or T cells were the source of the cDNA or gDNA that made up the material.

There are 16 residues in the CDR3. The germline V gene encodes CDR1 LGHNA and CDR2 YSLEER. With 0 bases clipped from V and 8 bases from J, the junction kept 5 bases outside the gene matches. Measured with immunoSEQ multiplex PCR; TCRdb has only the in-frame clones, and not every one. Among about 170,000 clones listed, about three quarters were seen once. Sequencing used peripheral blood. The genes are TRBV4-3 and TRBJ2-1; TRBD2 matches 12 bases. The sequence derives from a man aged 60-69 years with acute or convalescent COVID-19. CDR3 DNA sequence: TGCGCCAGCAGCCAAGAACCTAGCGGGGGGGCCTATGAGCAGTTCTTC. It yields the protein CASSQEPSGGAYEQFF.